This T cell receptor (beta chain) was observed in a study of blood T cell repertoires in COVID-19. About the study: Material from acute and convalescent COVID-19 was sourced from the United States, Italy and Spain.

The repertoire was sequenced with immunoSEQ multiplex PCR; TCRdb's copy has only in-frame clones and lacks some. The sample includes about 150,000 clones, approximately 88% seen only once; the top ten take approximately 5%. CDR1 and CDR2 (germline): LGHDT, YNNKEL (reference sequence). V was cut by 4 bases and J by 0 bases, with 19 bases left in between. The CDR3 loop spans 17 amino acids. A few counts support this clone. The sample comprised peripheral blood. V usage is TRBV3-1 (or the pseudogene TRBV3-2) and J usage is TRBJ2-7; D is perhaps TRBD2 (7 bases). The TCR was taken from a human donor in a cohort sampled during active COVID-19. The CDR3 protein is CASSRKGGGGSSYEQYF. CDR3 in DNA: TGTGCCAGCAGCCGGAAGGGGGGCGGGGGAAGCTCCTACGAGCAGTACTTC.